Each of the 18 T cell receptor beta chains below was sequenced from the same sample in a study of cytomegalovirus exposure and HLA in healthy donors. With 60 Vbeta and 13 Jbeta primers, the PCR was carried out. Here immunoSEQ multiplex PCR was the method, and the copy in TCRdb shows in-frame clones only, minus some. The sample contains 150,000 to 200,000 clones, over 65% of which appear only once. The sample taken for sequencing was PBMCs. Every receptor here comes from a man younger than 35 in good health and CMV-seropositive.

The chain links TRBV7-8 to TRBJ1-5; 7 nucleotides align to TRBD1. This CDR3 has 17 residues. V was clipped by 5 bases and J by 0 bases; unmatched bases: 10. The germline V gene encodes CDR1 SGHVS and CDR2 FQNEAQ. This chain's CDR3 is CASSPTGSGYSNQPQHF. DNA of the CDR3: TGTGCCAGCAGCCCGACAGGGTCGGGGTATAGCAATCAGCCCCAGCATTTT.

A few counts support this clone. The chain joins TRBV4-2 to TRBJ1-4; D possibly corresponds to TRBD1 (5 bases). The V gene's germline CDR1 is LGHNA and CDR2 YNFKEQ. CDR3 size: 15 residues. Trimming removed 1 base from V and 4 bases from J, with 10 bases in between. Here the CDR3 reads CASSQGAGDNEKLFF. For the CDR3, the DNA is TGTGCCAGCAGCCAAGGGGCGGGGGATAATGAAAAACTGTTTTTT.

The chain carries TRBV7-2 and TRBJ2-3; no clear D. Per germline, CDR1 SGHTA and CDR2 FQGNSA. Trimming stripped 1 base from V and 5 bases from J, with 13 bases between. The CDR3 sequence is 15 residues long. The CDR3 protein is CASSLVPSPGDTQYF. CDR3 DNA sequence: TGTGCCAGCAGCTTAGTCCCAAGCCCCGGAGATACGCAGTATTTT.

To note about this clone: The sample contains more than one DNA sequence encoding this CDR3. The rearrangement links TRBV6-1 to TRBJ1-5; D remains unclear. Germline values: CDR1 MNHNS, CDR2 SASEGT. The CDR3 totals 15 residues. Trimming removed 1 base at V and 7 bases at J, with 14 bases between. The chain's CDR3 is CASSEGTGGGQPQHF. CDR3 bases: TGTGCCAGCAGTGAAGGAACCGGAGGAGGCCAGCCCCAGCATTTT.

V and J are TRBV7-9 and TRBJ2-1, with 7 bases fitting TRBD1. V gave up 3 bases and J gave up 2 bases; unmatched junction bases: 4. CDR3 length: 15 amino acids. Germline CDR1 and CDR2: SEHNR and FQNEAQ (reference sequence). The CDR3 coding sequence is TGTGCCAGCAGCTTCGGGACAGACCCCTACAATGAGCAGTTCTTC. It specifies CASSFGTDPYNEQFF.

V gene TRBV14 combines with J gene TRBJ2-3; D remains ambiguous. CDR1 and CDR2 from the germline V gene are SGHDN and FVKESK. The CDR3 length is 12 residues. The germline V and J ends were trimmed by 4 bases and 6 bases, with 8 bases remaining between them. The CDR3 region is CASSPFPDTQYF. The CDR3, as DNA: TGTGCCAGCAGCCCCTTCCCGGATACGCAGTATTTT.

The table lists this clone with a count of one. The chain is built from TRBV27 and TRBJ2-1; D gene ambiguous. The CDR3 is 14 amino acids. Trimming stripped 0 bases from V and 12 bases from J, with 15 bases between. CDR1 is MNHEY and CDR2 is SMNVEV in the germline V gene (reference sequence). CDR3 sequence reads: CASSLSWNRTPQFF. DNA of the CDR3: TGTGCCAGCAGTTTATCGTGGAACAGAACTCCGCAGTTCTTC.

The rearrangement uses TRBV6-5 and TRBJ1-1, with D uncertain. The germline V gene has CDR1 MNHEY and CDR2 SVGAGI. Trimming stripped 0 bases from V and 0 bases from J, with 8 bases between. The CDR3 length is 15 residues. The CDR3 spells CASSYSSSLNTEAFF. The CDR3, as DNA: TGTGCCAGCAGTTACTCGTCCAGTCTGAACACTGAAGCTTTCTTT.

J is TRBJ2-3 and V is TRBV7-2; a possible D gene is TRBD1 (5 bases). This CDR3 is built from 14 residues. The V and J ends lost 5 bases and 2 bases respectively, with 11 bases between them. CDR1 is SGHTA and CDR2 is FQGNSA in the germline V gene. CDR3 protein: CASSPHRLTDTQYF. The CDR3 DNA reads as TGTGCCAGCAGCCCTCACAGGCTCACAGATACGCAGTATTTT.

Only one count was recorded for this clone. This chain uses TRBV15 with TRBJ2-7; the match to TRBD2 covers 8 bases. Per the germline V gene, CDR1 is LNHNV and CDR2 is YYDKDF (reference sequence). With 1 base clipped from V and 3 bases from J, the junction kept 11 bases outside the gene matches. The CDR3 loop spans 17 amino acids. The CDR3 sequence is CATSRVPLGRADYEQYV. The CDR3 region has the DNA TGTGCCACCAGCAGAGTTCCTCTCGGGAGGGCCGACTACGAGCAGTACGTC.

This clone was counted between two and nine times. The rearrangement joins TRBV6-6 to TRBJ2-5; TRBD2 matches at 9 bases. CDR1 MNHNY and CDR2 SVGAGI come from the germline V gene (reference sequence). V trimming: 2 bases; J trimming: 1 base; junction bases outside the gene matches: 5. CDR3 length: 16 amino acids. CDR3 loop: CASSYLLAGLQETQYF. DNA of the CDR3: TGTGCCAGCAGTTACCTACTAGCGGGTCTCCAAGAGACCCAGTACTTC.

V and J are TRBV29-1 and TRBJ1-4, with a tentative D call TRBD1 (5 bases). The CDR3 length is 12 residues. The V and J ends lost 4 bases and 6 bases respectively, with 9 bases between them. From germline, CDR1 is SQVTM and CDR2 ANQGSEA. CDR3 amino acids: CSVVSRDEKLFF. The DNA for the CDR3 is TGCAGCGTTGTGTCCAGGGATGAAAAACTGTTTTTT. The complete variable domain, with remaining parts taken from reference TRBV29-1 and TRBJ1-4, reads SAVISQKPSRDICQRGTSLTIQCQVDSQVTMMFWYRQQPGQSLTLIATANQGSEATYESGFVIDKFPISRPNLTFSTLTVSNMSPEDSSIYLCSVVSRDEKLFFGSGTQLSVL.

CDR3 sequence (DNA): TGTGCCAGCAGCTTGGACCAGGCTAGGGGCTCTGGGGCCAACGTCCTGACTTTC. Residues: CASSLDQARGSGANVLTF. The chain recombines TRBV5-4 with TRBJ2-6; D possibly corresponds to TRBD1 (5 bases). The CDR3 runs to 18 residues. The germline V and J ends were trimmed by 0 bases and 0 bases, with 13 bases remaining between them. CDR1 SGHNT and CDR2 YYREEE come from the germline V gene (reference sequence).

This clone was recorded a few times. The chain joins TRBV15 to TRBJ2-1; 8 nucleotides align to TRBD2. This CDR3 is 16 amino acids long. Germline assignment: CDR1 LNHNV and CDR2 YYDKDF (reference sequence). V gave up 8 bases and J gave up 8 bases; unmatched junction bases: 17. In nucleotides, the CDR3 is TGTGCCACCGGGAACGGACTAGCCTTGGTGGGTGATGAGCAGTTCTTC. Translation gives CATGNGLALVGDEQFF. Together with reference TRBV15 and TRBJ2-1, the CDR3 gives the full variable domain: DAMVIQNPRYQVTQFGKPVTLSCSQTLNHNVMYWYQQKSSQAPKLLFHYYDKDFNNEADTPDNFQSRRPNTSFCFLDIRSPGLGDTAMYLCATGNGLALVGDEQFFGPGTRLTVL.

The CDR3 loop reads CASSEGLAGDPQFF. The DNA for the CDR3 is TGTGCCAGCAGTGAAGGACTAGCGGGAGATCCCCAGTTCTTC. The rearrangement uses TRBV6-5 and TRBJ2-1; 13 bases map to TRBD2. In germline, CDR1 is MNHEY, CDR2 SVGAGI. This CDR3 has 14 residues. V was clipped by 5 bases and J by 13 bases; unmatched bases: 8.

The chain recombines TRBV30 with TRBJ2-7; the match to TRBD2 covers 8 bases. Germline V gene data show CDR1 as GTSNPN and CDR2 as SVGIG (reference sequence). CDR3 length: 16 amino acids. The trim removed 3 bases at V and 0 bases at J, leaving 10 bases unmatched. The CDR3 loop reads CAWRGIAGRSSYEQYV. Here the CDR3 DNA reads TGTGCCTGGAGAGGGATAGCGGGAAGGAGCTCCTACGAGCAGTACGTC.

The rearrangement uses TRBV9 and TRBJ2-1; D unclear. This CDR3 has 16 residues. Germline CDR1 SGDLS, CDR2 YYNGEE. The V and J ends lost 4 bases and 8 bases respectively, with 22 bases between them. This CDR3 reads CASSPQVLSSRDEQFF. CDR3 bases: TGTGCCAGCAGCCCCCAGGTACTCAGTAGTCGCGATGAGCAGTTCTTC.

The chain carries TRBV5-1 and TRBJ2-2; D uncertain. This CDR3 has 14 residues. Germline V lookup: CDR1 SGHRS, CDR2 YFSETQ. V was pared by 0 bases and J by 4 bases, with 7 bases between. This CDR3 is CASSLGDTTGELFF. In DNA form, the CDR3 reads TGCGCCAGCAGCTTGGGAGACACCACCGGGGAGCTGTTTTTT.